Listed below are T cell receptor beta chains from one sample, sequenced in a study of cytotoxic CD8 clonotypes in ibrutinib-treated CLL. Method: immunoSEQ multiplex PCR; TCRdb's copy keeps in-frame clones and lacks some. In the table there are about 63,000 clones, 57% of which are singletons. The material was PBMCs, obtained after 12 months of ibrutinib treatment. The source is a human donor with chronic lymphocytic leukemia. CDR3s include the opening cysteine and the closing phenylalanine or tryptophan. D genes are given only for firm matches. Clone size is stated in some rows and not others, as once, few, many or a class when expanded.

d_gene,v_gene,j_gene,abundance,CDR3nt,CDR3aa
TRBD1,TRBV7-8,TRBJ1-1,.,TGTGCCAGCAGCCCGAGGACAGGCCGACTGAACACTGAAGCTTTCTTT,CASSPRTGRLNTEAFF
.,TRBV6-5,TRBJ1-3,few,TGTGCCAGCACGAATATCAATCCTGGAAACACCATATATTTT,CASTNINPGNTIYF
TRBD1,TRBV5-1,TRBJ2-2,few,TGCGCCAGCACCAAGACCCCGGGACAGGGTTATTTCGGGGAGCTGTTTTTT,CASTKTPGQGYFGELFF
.,TRBV28,TRBJ2-2,.,TGTGCCAGCAGTTTGCGGGATTACACCGGGGAGCTGTTTTTT,CASSLRDYTGELFF
.,TRBV27,TRBJ2-2,few,TGTGCCATCCGGGAATGGGGGAGCACCGGGGAGCTGTTTTTT,CAIREWGSTGELFF
TRBD2,TRBV18,TRBJ2-5,.,TGTGCCAGCTCCAGACTAGCGGGAGAGAGGGAGACCCAGTACTTC,CASSRLAGERETQYF
TRBD1,TRBV29-1,TRBJ1-6,.,TGCAGCGTTGGGGACAGGAGTAATTCACCCCTCCACTTT,CSVGDRSNSPLHF
.,TRBV7-9,TRBJ2-1,few,TGTGCCAGCAGTCGGACACCATACAATGAGCAGTTCTTC,CASSRTPYNEQFF
TRBD2,TRBV13,TRBJ2-7,once,TGTGCCAGCAGCTTAGTTGCCAGCGGGAGAGGCCACGAGCAGTACTTC,CASSLVASGRGHEQYF
TRBD2,TRBV5-1,TRBJ2-7,.,TGCGCCAGCAGTTCTCGGACTAGCGGGACCCTCTTTGTCGAGCAGTACTTC,CASSSRTSGTLFVEQYF
.,TRBV7-2,TRBJ2-7,.,TGTGCCAGCAGCTTAGTAGGAAAGGACAACGAGCAGTACTTC,CASSLVGKDNEQYF
.,TRBV5-1,TRBJ1-2,few,TGCGCCAGCAGCCGGGACATAAGCTATGGCTACACCTTC,CASSRDISYGYTF
TRBD2,TRBV7-2,TRBJ2-1,.,TGTGCCAGCAGCTCCCTTTCGGGAGGGCCCCGCATCTTC,CASSSLSGGPRIF
.,TRBV2,TRBJ1-1,.,TGTGCCAGCAGTGAAGGCAGGGGCACTGAAGCTTTCTTT,CASSEGRGTEAFF
.,TRBV19,TRBJ2-3,.,TGTGCCAGTAGAGGGGGCACAGATACGCAGTATTTT,CASRGGTDTQYF
.,TRBV25-1,TRBJ2-3,.,TGTGCCAGCAGGGTCGGGTTTCCAGATACGCAGTATTTT,CASRVGFPDTQYF
.,TRBV6-1,TRBJ2-4,.,TGTGCCAGCAGTATAGGGACCCTAAACATTCAGTACTTC,CASSIGTLNIQYF
TRBD2,TRBV2,TRBJ2-7,few,TGTGCCAGCAGGGGGTCTGGCGGGAGGGTTAACGAGCAGTACTTC,CASRGSGGRVNEQYF
TRBD2,TRBV5-1,TRBJ2-2,.,TGCGCCAGCAGCTTGGCGGGAGGCACCGGGGAGCTGTTTTTT,CASSLAGGTGELFF
TRBD2,TRBV4-2,TRBJ2-1,.,TGTGCCAGCAGCCAAGATAGGAGCGGGGGGTTTAACTCCGATGAGCAGTTCTTC,CASSQDRSGGFNSDEQFF
.,TRBV6-5,TRBJ1-2,.,TGTGCCACCCTAGAGGAGGGATATAACTATGGCTACACCTTC,CATLEEGYNYGYTF
.,TRBV4-2,TRBJ1-2,.,TGTGCCAGCAGCCAACTGTCAGGGGACTATGGCTACACCTTC,CASSQLSGDYGYTF
.,TRBV6-5,TRBJ1-2,.,TGTGCCAGCAGCTCGGGGAACTATGGCTACACCTTC,CASSSGNYGYTF
TRBD1,TRBV14,TRBJ2-1,.,TGTGCCAGCAGCCAAGAAACAGGGGGGTATTACAATGAGCAGTTCTTC,CASSQETGGYYNEQFF
TRBD2,TRBV19,TRBJ2-1,.,TGTGCCAGTTCAGACGGACTAGCTTACAATGAGCAGTTCTTC,CASSDGLAYNEQFF
.,TRBV5-1,TRBJ2-1,.,TGCGCCAGCAGCTTGATAGACGGGGGTGAGCAGTTCTTC,CASSLIDGGEQFF
.,TRBV13,TRBJ1-4,many,TGTGCCAGCAGCTTAAGGGGTGGAGGGGGTCAAAATGAAAAACTGTTTTTT,CASSLRGGGGQNEKLFF
.,TRBV25-1,TRBJ1-2,.,TGTGCCAGCAGTGAAAGTTTAGGAGGCGTCTATGGCTACACCTTC,CASSESLGGVYGYTF
.,TRBV9,TRBJ1-2,.,TGTGCCAGCAGCGGGATCCCGGGACCTTTTGTCGGCTACACCTTC,CASSGIPGPFVGYTF
.,TRBV5-1,TRBJ1-6,.,TGCGCCAGCACACCCCCCGGCGCAGGGACTGGTAATTCACCCCTCCACTTT,CASTPPGAGTGNSPLHF
.,TRBV6-1,TRBJ1-2,.,TGTGCCAGCAGCAGAACACAGGGACTTAGGGATGGCTACACCTTC,CASSRTQGLRDGYTF
.,TRBV7-8,TRBJ1-1,.,TGTGCCAGCAGCCTACCCGGGAACACTGAAGCTTTCTTT,CASSLPGNTEAFF
.,TRBV29-1,TRBJ2-5,.,TGCAGCGTTGAAGAAGGGCAGGGCTCGCGAGGAGAGACCCAGTACTTC,CSVEEGQGSRGETQYF
.,TRBV5-1,TRBJ1-1,.,TGCGCCAGCAGCAGATCCACAGGTGGGGGCGGCACTGAAGCTTTCTTT,CASSRSTGGGGTEAFF
.,TRBV28,TRBJ1-4,.,TGTGCCAGCAGCCCCTCAGGTGGACAGTATGAAAAACTGTTTTTT,CASSPSGGQYEKLFF
.,TRBV11-2,TRBJ2-7,medium-sized,TGTGCCAGCAGCCCCAACAGGGTTACCTACGAGCAGTACTTC,CASSPNRVTYEQYF
.,TRBV2,TRBJ2-1,.,TGTGCCAGCAGTGGAGCTAGGGGCAATGAGCAGTTCTTC,CASSGARGNEQFF
.,TRBV27,TRBJ1-2,.,TGTGCCAGCAGTTTATCAAGCATCCGGGGCAGGGATTTCTATGGCTACACCTTC,CASSLSSIRGRDFYGYTF
.,TRBV27,TRBJ1-1,.,TGTGCCAGCAGTGACGTCGGGGGCGTTTTCTACACTGAAGCTTTCTTT,CASSDVGGVFYTEAFF
.,TRBV2,TRBJ2-3,.,TGTGCCAGCAGTGAATTAATAGCAACGCAGTATTTT,CASSELIATQYF
.,TRBV6-1,TRBJ1-4,few,TGTGCCAGCAGTGAAGAGTACGGACATGAGAAACTGTTTTTT,CASSEEYGHEKLFF
TRBD2,TRBV18,TRBJ2-5,many,TGTGCCAGCTCACCCATACCGGGACTAGCGGGAGGACCTATGCTCCAAGAGACCCAGTACTTC,CASSPIPGLAGGPMLQETQYF